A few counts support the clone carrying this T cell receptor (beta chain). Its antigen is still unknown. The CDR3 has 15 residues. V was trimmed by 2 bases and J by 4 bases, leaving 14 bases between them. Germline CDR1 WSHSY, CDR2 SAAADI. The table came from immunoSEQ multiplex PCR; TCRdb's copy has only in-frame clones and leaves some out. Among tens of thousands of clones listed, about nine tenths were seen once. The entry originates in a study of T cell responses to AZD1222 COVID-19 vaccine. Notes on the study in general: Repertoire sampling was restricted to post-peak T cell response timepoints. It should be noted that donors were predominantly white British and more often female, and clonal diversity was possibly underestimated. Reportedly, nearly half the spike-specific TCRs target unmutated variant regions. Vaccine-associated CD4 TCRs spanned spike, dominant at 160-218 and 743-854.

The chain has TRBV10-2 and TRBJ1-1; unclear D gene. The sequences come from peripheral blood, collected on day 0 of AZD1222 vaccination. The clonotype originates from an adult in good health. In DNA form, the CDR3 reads TGCGCCAGCAGTGAGAAGACTCTTCGGGGCACTGAAGCTTTCTTT. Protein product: CASSEKTLRGTEAFF.